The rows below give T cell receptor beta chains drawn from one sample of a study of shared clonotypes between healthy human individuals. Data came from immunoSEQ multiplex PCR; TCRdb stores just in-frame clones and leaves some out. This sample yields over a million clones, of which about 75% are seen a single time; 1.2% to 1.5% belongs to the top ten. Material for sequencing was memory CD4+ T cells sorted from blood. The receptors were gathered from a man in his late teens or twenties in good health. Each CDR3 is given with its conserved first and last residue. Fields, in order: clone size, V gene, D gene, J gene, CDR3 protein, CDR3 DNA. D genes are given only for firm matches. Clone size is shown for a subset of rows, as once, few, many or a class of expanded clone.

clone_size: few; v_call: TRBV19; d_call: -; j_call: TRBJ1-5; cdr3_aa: CASRGVGNQPQHF; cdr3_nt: TGTGCCAGTAGGGGTGTTGGCAATCAGCCCCAGCATTTT
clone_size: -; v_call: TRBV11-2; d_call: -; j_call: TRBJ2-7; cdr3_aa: CASKPIQGRSYEQYF; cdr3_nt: TGTGCCAGTAAACCCATTCAGGGTCGGTCCTACGAGCAGTACTTC
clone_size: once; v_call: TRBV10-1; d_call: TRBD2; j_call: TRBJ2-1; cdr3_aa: CASASGAGPYNEQFF; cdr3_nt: TGCGCCAGCGCCTCGGGAGCGGGACCCTACAATGAGCAGTTCTTC
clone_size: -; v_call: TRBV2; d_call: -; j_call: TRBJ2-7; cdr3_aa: CASSQASSYEQYF; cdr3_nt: TGTGCCAGCAGCCAGGCGAGCTCCTACGAGCAGTACTTC
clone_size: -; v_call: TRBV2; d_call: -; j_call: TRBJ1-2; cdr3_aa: CASGKDYYGYTF; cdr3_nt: TGTGCCAGCGGAAAGGACTACTATGGCTACACCTTC
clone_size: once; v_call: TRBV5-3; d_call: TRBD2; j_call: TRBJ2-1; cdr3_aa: CARSRSGIGGHNEQFF; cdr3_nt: TGTGCCAGAAGCCGTAGCGGGATAGGGGGACACAATGAGCAGTTCTTC
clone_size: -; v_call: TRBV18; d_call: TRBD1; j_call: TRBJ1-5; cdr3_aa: CASSLTAPGQGIGNQPQHF; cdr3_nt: TGTGCCAGCTCACTAACTGCCCCGGGACAGGGTATAGGCAATCAGCCCCAGCATTTT
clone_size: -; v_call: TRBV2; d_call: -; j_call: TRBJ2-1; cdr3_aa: CASSIRGEQFF; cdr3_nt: TGTGCCAGCAGTATTCGAGGTGAGCAGTTCTTC
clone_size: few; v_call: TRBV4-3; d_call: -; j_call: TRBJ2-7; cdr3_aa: CASSQDRWGCRRVPSYEQYF; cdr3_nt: TGCGCCAGCAGCCAAGATCGTTGGGGGTGCCGGCGAGTCCCCTCCTACGAGCAGTACTTC
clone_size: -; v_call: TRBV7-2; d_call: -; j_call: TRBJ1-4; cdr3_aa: CASSSRTAPTNEKLFF; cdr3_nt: TGTGCCAGCAGCTCGCGGACAGCCCCAACTAATGAAAAACTGTTTTTT
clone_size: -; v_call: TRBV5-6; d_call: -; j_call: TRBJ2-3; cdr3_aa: CASSLEGNAQYF; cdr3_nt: TGTGCCAGCAGCTTGGAAGGAAATGCGCAGTATTTT
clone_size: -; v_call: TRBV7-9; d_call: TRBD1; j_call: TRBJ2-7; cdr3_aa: CASSKGRGHYEQYF; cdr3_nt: TGTGCCAGCAGTAAAGGAAGGGGGCACTACGAGCAGTACTTC
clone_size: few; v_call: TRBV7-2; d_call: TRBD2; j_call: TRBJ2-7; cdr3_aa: CASSLNWEGAQYF; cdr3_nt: TGTGCCAGCAGCTTAAACTGGGAGGGTGCGCAGTACTTC